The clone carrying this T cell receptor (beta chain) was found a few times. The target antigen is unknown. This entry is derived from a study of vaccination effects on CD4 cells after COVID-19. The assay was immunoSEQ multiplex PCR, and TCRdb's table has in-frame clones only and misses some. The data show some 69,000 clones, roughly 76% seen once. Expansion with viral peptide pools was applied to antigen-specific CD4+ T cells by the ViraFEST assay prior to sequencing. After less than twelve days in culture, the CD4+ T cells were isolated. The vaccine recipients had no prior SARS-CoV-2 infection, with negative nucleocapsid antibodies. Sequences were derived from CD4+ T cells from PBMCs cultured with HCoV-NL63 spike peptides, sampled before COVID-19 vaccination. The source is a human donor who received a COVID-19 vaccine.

The CDR3 region has the DNA TGTGCCAGTAGTCCCCGCGGTGCGAACACCGGGGAGCTGTTTTTT. Its translation is CASSPRGANTGELFF. The rearrangement uses TRBV19 and TRBJ2-2, with unresolved D. The germline gives CDR1 LNHDA, CDR2 SQIVND (reference sequence). The V and J ends lost 5 bases and 0 bases respectively, with 10 bases between them. This CDR3 contains 15 residues.